The T cell receptor beta chain under discussion was sequenced for a study of cytotoxic CD8 clonotypes in ibrutinib-treated CLL. About the research overall: Some 24 partial and 2 complete responses; at median approximately 70 months, about 14 remitted, roughly 12 progressed. Averaging across samples gave about 230,000 productive templates and roughly 90,000 productive rearrangements. The taking of response samples occurred after a median roughly twelve months of treatment, with a range of 6 to 36. Overall study results and limits: Samples were collected at differing times from sustained-remission and progressing patients.

In the case of this clone: Antigen unknown.

Sequencing used immunoSEQ multiplex PCR; TCRdb keeps in-frame clones, though not all of them. The sample consists of roughly 23,000 clones, around 79% of them appearing once. From germline, CDR1 is MNHEY and CDR2 SMNVEV (reference sequence). The CDR3 length is 18 residues. V dropped 1 base and J dropped 0; count of bases not matched to a gene: 5. This sample comprised PBMCs, obtained before ibrutinib treatment. The chain recombines TRBV27 with TRBJ1-4, with 10 nucleotides matching TRBD1. The receptor comes from a human donor with chronic lymphocytic leukemia. The CDR3 region has the DNA TGTGCCAGCAGTTTATATGGGACAGGGGACGCAACTAATGAAAAACTGTTTTTT. Its protein product is CASSLYGTGDATNEKLFF.